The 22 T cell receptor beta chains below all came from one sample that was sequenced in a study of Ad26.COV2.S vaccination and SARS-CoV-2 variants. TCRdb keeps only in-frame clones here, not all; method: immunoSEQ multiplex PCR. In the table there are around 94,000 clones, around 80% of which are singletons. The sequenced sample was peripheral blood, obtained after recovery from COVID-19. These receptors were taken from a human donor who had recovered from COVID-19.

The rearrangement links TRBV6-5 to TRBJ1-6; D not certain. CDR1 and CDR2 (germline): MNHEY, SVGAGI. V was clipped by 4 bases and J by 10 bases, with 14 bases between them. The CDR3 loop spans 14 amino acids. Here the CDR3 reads CASSFSGEQSPLHF. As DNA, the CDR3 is TGTGCCAGCAGTTTTAGCGGGGAACAGTCACCCCTCCACTTT.

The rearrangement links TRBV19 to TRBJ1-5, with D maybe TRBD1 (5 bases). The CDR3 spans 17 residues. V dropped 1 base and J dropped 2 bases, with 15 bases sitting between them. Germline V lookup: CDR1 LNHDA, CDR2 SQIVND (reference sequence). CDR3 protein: CASSIVGRGPGNQPQHF. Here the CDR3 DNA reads TGTGCCAGTAGTATAGTCGGCCGGGGCCCTGGCAATCAGCCCCAGCATTTT. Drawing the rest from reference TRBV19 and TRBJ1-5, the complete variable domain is DGGITQSPKYLFRKEGQNVTLSCEQNLNHDAMYWYRQDPGQGLRLIYYSQIVNDFQKGDIAEGYSVSREKKESFPLTVTSAQKNPTAFYLCASSIVGRGPGNQPQHFGDGTRLSIL.

This CDR3 reads CASSLGGPHGELFF. CDR3 DNA: TGTGCCAGCAGTTTGGGGGGGCCCCACGGGGAGCTGTTTTTT. The chain combines TRBV28 with TRBJ2-2; TRBD2 might be the D (7 bases). Germline V CDR1 and CDR2: MDHEN, SYDVKM. V lost 3 bases to trimming and J lost 7 bases, with 12 bases between them. The CDR3 runs 14 residues.

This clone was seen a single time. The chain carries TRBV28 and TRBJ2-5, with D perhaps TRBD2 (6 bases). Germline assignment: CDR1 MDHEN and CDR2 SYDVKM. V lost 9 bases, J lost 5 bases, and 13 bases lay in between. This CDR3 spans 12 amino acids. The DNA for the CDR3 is TGTGCCAGTTTAGGAGGGCAGGAGACCCAGTACTTC. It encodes CASLGGQETQYF. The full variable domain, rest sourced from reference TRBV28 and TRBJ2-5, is DVKVTQSSRYLVKRTGEKVFLECVQDMDHENMFWYRQDPGLGLRLIYFSYDVKMKEKGDIPEGYSVSREKKERFSLILESASTNQTSMYLCASLGGQETQYFGPGTRLLVL.

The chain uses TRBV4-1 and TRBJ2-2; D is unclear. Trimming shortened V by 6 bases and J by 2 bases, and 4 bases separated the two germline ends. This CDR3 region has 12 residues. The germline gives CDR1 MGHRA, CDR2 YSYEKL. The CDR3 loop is CASRPNTGELFF. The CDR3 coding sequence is TGCGCCAGCAGACCTAACACCGGGGAGCTGTTTTTT.

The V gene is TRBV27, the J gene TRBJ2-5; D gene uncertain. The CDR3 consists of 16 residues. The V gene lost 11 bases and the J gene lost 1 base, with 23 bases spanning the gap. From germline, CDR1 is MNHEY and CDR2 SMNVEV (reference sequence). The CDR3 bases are TGTGCCTCCCTAGGAGATACGGAAAATCTCCAAGAGACCCAGTACTTC. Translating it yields CASLGDTENLQETQYF.

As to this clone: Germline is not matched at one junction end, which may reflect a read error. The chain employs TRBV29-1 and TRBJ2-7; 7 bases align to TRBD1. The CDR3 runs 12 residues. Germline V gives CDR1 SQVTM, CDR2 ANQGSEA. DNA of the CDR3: TGCAGCGTCTTACAGGGGCGCTACGGGCAGTACTTC. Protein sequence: CSVLQGRYGQYF.

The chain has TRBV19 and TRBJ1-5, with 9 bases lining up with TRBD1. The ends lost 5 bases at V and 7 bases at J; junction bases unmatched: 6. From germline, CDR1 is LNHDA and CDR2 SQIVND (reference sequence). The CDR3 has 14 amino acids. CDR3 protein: CASSSGTGFQPQHF. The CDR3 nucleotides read TGTGCCAGTAGTTCCGGGACAGGGTTCCAGCCCCAGCATTTT.

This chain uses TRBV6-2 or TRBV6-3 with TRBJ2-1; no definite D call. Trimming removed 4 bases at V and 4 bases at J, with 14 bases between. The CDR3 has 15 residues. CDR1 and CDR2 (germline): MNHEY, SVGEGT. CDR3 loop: CASSFYRFQYNEQFF. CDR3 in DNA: TGTGCCAGCAGTTTCTACCGATTCCAATACAATGAGCAGTTCTTC.

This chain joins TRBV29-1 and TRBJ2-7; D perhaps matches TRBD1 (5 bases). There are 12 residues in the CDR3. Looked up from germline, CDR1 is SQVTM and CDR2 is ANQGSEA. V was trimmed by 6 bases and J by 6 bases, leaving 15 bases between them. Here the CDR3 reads CSVLGHYSEQYF. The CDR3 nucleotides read TGCAGCGTCCTTGGACATTACTCCGAGCAGTACTTC.

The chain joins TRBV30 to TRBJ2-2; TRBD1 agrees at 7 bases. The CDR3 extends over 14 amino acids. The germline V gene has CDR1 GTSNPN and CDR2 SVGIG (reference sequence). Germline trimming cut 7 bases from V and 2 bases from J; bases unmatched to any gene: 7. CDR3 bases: TGTGCCTCATCTAGACAGGGTAACACCGGGGAGCTGTTTTTT. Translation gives CASSRQGNTGELFF.

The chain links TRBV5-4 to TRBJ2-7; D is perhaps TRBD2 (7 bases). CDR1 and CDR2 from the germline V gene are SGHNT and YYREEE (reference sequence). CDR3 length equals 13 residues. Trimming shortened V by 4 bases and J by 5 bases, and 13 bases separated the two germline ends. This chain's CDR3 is CASSLGGGHEQYF. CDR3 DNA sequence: TGTGCCAGCAGCCTGGGGGGGGGCCACGAGCAGTACTTC.

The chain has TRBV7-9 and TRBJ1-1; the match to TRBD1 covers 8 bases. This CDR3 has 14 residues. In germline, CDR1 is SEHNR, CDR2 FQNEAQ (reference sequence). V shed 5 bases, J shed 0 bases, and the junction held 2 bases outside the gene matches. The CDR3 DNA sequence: TGTGCCAGCAGCCAGGGACAGGTGAACACTGAAGCTTTCTTT. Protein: CASSQGQVNTEAFF. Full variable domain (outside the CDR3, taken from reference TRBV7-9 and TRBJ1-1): DTGVSQNPRHKITKRGQNVTFRCDPISEHNRLYWYRQTLGQGPEFLTYFQNEAQLEKSRLLSDRFSAERPKGSFSTLEIQRTEQGDSAMYLCASSQGQVNTEAFFGQGTRLTVV.

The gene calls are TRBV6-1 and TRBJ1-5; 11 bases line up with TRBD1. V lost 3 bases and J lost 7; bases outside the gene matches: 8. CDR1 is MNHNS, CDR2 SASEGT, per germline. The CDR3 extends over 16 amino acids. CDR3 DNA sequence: TGTGCCAGCAGTGAGTCCGGGACAGGGGGTAGACAGCCCCAGCATTTT. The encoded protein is CASSESGTGGRQPQHF.

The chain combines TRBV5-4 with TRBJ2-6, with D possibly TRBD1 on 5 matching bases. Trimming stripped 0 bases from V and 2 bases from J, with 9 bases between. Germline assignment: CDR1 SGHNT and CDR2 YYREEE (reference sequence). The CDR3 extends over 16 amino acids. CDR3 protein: CASSLGRGAGANVLTF. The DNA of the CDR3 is TGTGCCAGCAGCTTGGGAAGGGGTGCTGGGGCCAACGTCCTGACTTTC.

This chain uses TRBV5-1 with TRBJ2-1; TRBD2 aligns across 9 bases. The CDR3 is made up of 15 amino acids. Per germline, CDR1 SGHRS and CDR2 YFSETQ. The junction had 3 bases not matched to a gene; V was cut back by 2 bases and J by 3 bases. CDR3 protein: CASSLAGGHYNEQFF. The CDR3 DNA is TGCGCCAGCAGCTTAGCGGGGGGACACTACAATGAGCAGTTCTTC.

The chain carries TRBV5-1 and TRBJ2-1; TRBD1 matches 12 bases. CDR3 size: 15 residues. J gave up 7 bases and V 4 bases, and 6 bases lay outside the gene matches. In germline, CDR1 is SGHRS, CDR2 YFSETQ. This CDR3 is CASSQGQGALNEQFF. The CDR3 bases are TGCGCCAGCAGCCAGGGACAGGGGGCTCTGAATGAGCAGTTCTTC.

CDR3 nucleotide sequence: TGTGCCTGGAGTGTAGCTAACTATGGCTACACCTTC. It is translated as CAWSVANYGYTF. This chain links TRBV30 with TRBJ1-2; D not resolved. The CDR3 length is 12 residues. V lost 0 bases and J 0 bases, leaving 2 bases between the germline ends. Germline loops: CDR1 GTSNPN, CDR2 SVGIG (reference sequence).

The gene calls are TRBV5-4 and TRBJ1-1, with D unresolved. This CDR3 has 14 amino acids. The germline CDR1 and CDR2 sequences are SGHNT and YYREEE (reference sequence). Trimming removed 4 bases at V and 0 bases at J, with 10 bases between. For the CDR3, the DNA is TGTGCCAGCAGCCCCCGGACGGTGAACACTGAAGCTTTCTTT. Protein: CASSPRTVNTEAFF.

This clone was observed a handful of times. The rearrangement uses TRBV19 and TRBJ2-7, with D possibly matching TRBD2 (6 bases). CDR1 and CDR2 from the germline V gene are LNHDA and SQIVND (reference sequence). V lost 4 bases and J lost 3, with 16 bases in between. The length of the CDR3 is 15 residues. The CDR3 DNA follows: TGTGCCAGTAGTACCTACGGGGGTCTAGGCTACGAGCAGTACTTC. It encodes CASSTYGGLGYEQYF.

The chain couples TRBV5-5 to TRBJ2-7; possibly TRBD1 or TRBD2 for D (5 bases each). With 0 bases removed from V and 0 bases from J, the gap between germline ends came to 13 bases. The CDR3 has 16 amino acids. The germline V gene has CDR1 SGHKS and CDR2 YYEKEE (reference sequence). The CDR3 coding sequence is TGTGCCAGCAGCTTGGCTAGAGGGGTGGACTCCTACGAGCAGTACTTC. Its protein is CASSLARGVDSYEQYF.

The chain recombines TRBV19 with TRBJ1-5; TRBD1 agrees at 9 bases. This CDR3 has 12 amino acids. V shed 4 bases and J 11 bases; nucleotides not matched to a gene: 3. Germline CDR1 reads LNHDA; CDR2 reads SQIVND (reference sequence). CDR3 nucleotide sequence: TGTGCCAGTAGTAGGACAGGGGCGGCCCAGCATTTT. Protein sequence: CASSRTGAAQHF.